This T cell receptor (beta chain) derives from a study of cytomegalovirus exposure and HLA in healthy donors. Study in general: Earlier findings included about 120 million unique TCR beta sequences obtained from approximately 170 million T cells.

Overall study results and limits: One later analysis reportedly identified an Asian-associated ancestry cluster that showed fewer N-insertions than the approximately 710-donor mean.

With respect to this clone: The antigen remains undetermined.

The V gene lost 5 bases and the J gene lost 4 bases, with 12 bases spanning the gap. The germline gives CDR1 LNHDA, CDR2 SQIVND (reference sequence). CDR3 length: 14 amino acids. Researchers ran the PCR with 60 Vbeta and 13 Jbeta primers. Clones were read by immunoSEQ multiplex PCR, and TCRdb kept only the in-frame ones, dropping some. Here the sample spans around 180,000 clones, almost 85% being singletons. The sample consisted of PBMCs. The chain combines TRBV19 with TRBJ1-5; D perhaps matches TRBD1 (6 bases). This receptor was obtained from a girl aged 10 to 17 in good health and CMV-seropositive. CDR3 region: CASSGGQPNQPQHF. CDR3 bases: TGTGCCAGTAGTGGAGGACAGCCTAATCAGCCCCAGCATTTT.